This T cell receptor (beta chain) was found in a study of blood T cell repertoires in COVID-19. Assay: immunoSEQ multiplex PCR; the TCRdb copy retains only in-frame clones and omits some. The sample has about 230,000 clones, 87% seen once. Unmatched junction bases numbered 6, after V lost 0 bases and J lost 1 base. The CDR3 totals 18 residues. In germline, CDR1 is LGHDT, CDR2 YNNKEL (reference sequence). This chain links TRBV3-1 (or the pseudogene TRBV3-2) with TRBJ2-6, with 7 bases that match TRBD1. The origin of this receptor is a woman younger than 35 who had recovered from COVID-19. Sequencing was performed on peripheral blood. CDR3 sequence: CASSQDWTGQSGANVLTF. CDR3 DNA: TGTGCCAGCAGCCAAGATTGGACAGGCCAATCTGGGGCCAACGTCCTGACTTTC.